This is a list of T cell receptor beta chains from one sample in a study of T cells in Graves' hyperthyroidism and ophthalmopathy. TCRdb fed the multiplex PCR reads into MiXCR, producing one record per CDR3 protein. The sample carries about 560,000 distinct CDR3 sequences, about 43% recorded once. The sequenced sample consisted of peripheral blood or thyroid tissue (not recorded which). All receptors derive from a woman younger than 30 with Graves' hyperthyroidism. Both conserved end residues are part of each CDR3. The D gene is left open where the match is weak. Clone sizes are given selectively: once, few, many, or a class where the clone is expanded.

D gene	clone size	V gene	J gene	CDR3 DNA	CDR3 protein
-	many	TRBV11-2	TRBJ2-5	TGTGCCAGCAGCTCAACACAGGGCAGGGAGACCCAGTACTTC	CASSSTQGRETQYF
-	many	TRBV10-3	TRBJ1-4	TGTGCCATCAGTGGGATGGATGAAAAACTGTTTTTT	CAISGMDEKLFF
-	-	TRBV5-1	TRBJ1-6	TGCGCCAGCAGCTGGAGGATGGGGGGGGGTTCACCCCTTCACTTT	CASSWRMGGGSPLHF
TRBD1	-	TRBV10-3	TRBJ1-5	TGTGCCATCAGTTCGGACAGGGGAAGCAATCAGCCCCAGCATTTT	CAISSDRGSNQPQHF
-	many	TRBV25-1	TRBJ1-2	TGTGCCTCAACGGGGGGAAATGACTATGGCTACACCTTC	CASTGGNDYGYTF
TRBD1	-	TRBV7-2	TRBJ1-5	TGTGCCAGCAGCCTTGGACAGGGGTCTGTGCCCCAGCATTTT	CASSLGQGSVPQHF
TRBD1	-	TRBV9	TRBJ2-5	TGCGCCAGCAGCCACCAGGACAGGGCCCAAGGGACCCAGTACTTC	CASSHQDRAQGTQYF
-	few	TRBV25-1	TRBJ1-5	TGTGCCAGCAGTGAATCCGGACTCAATCAGCCCCAGCATTTT	CASSESGLNQPQHF
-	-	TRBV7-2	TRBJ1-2	TGTGCCAGCAGCGGTACAGGATACTATGGCTACACCTTC	CASSGTGYYGYTF
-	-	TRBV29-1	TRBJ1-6	TGCAGCGTTGACTTTGCCAATTCACCCCTCCACTTT	CSVDFANSPLHF
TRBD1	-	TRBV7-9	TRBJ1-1	TGTGCCAGCAGCGGGACAGTGAGCACTGAAGCTTTCTTT	CASSGTVSTEAFF
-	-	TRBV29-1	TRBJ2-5	TGCAGTCCGCGACTGGCGGCCGGAGAGACCCAGTACTTC	CSPRLAAGETQYF
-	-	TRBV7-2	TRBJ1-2	TGTGCCAGCAGGGTTGCCTATGGCTACACCTTC	CASRVAYGYTF
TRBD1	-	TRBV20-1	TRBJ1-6	TGCAGTGCTAGATCCGGGACAGAGAATTCACCCCTCCACTTT	CSARSGTENSPLHF
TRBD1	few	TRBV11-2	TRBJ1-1	TGTGCCAGCAGCCTGTGGGACAGGAACACTGAAGCTTTCTTT	CASSLWDRNTEAFF
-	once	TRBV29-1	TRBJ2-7	TGCAGCGTTGGAAGACTCCCCTACGAGCAGTACTTC	CSVGRLPYEQYF
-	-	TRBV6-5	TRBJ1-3	TGTGCCGGCAGTTACTCTTCAGTTACCATATATTTT	CAGSYSSVTIYF
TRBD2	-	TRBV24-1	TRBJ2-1	TGTGCCACCAGTGATCGAACTAGCGGGAAACAGTTCTTC	CATSDRTSGKQFF
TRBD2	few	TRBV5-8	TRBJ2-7	TGTGCCAGCAGCTCCTTTAGGACTAGCGGTTCCTACGAGCAGTACTTC	CASSSFRTSGSYEQYF
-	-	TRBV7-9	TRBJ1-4	TGTGCCAGCAGCTTAGTTTCCCCCTCAACTAATGAAAAACTGTTTTTT	CASSLVSPSTNEKLFF
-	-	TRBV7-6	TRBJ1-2	TGTGTCAGCAGCTTAGTAGCTGTCAATGCGGGGTTATATGGCTACACCTTC	CVSSLVAVNAGLYGYTF
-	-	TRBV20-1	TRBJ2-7	TGCAGTGCTAGAGATCACCGGGTCGGACCATCCTACGAGCAGTACTTC	CSARDHRVGPSYEQYF
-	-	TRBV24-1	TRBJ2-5	TGTGCCACCAGCGTTGTGGGGGCGCGGGGGTCCGGGACCCAGTACTTC	CATSVVGARGSGTQYF
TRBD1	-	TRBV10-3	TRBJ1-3	TGTGCCATCAGACAGGGGACAGGGGTTATCGGAAACACCATATATTTT	CAIRQGTGVIGNTIYF
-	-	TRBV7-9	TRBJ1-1	TGTGCCAGCAGCCCCCCAGACTCACCGAACACTGAAGCTTTCTTT	CASSPPDSPNTEAFF
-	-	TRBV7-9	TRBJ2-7	TGTGCCAGCAGCCCTACGACGCCGGAGGGAGAGCAGTACTTC	CASSPTTPEGEQYF
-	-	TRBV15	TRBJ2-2	TGTGCCACCAGCAGAGATCAGGTGAACACTGGGGAGCTGTTTTTT	CATSRDQVNTGELFF
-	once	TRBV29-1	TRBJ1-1	TGCAGCGTTCTCCGGGGATCGGGGAACACTGAAGCTTCCTTT	CSVLRGSGNTEASF
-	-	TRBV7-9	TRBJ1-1	TGTGCCAGCGACCTTCGGGGGGCTAACACTGAAGCTTTCTTT	CASDLRGANTEAFF
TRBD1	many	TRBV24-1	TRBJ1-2	TGTGCCACCAGTGATCCTACAGGGGGCTATGGCTACACCTTC	CATSDPTGGYGYTF
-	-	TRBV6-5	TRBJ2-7	TGTGCCTCAGGGGAGGGGGGAGAGTCCTACGAGCAGTACTTC	CASGEGGESYEQYF
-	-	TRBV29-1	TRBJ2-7	TGCAGCGTCATCCCCCCAGGAGGGGGCACAGATACGCAGTACTTC	CSVIPPGGGTDTQYF
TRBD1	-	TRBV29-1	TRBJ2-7	TGCAGCAGTACCGGGACAGGGTACGAGCAGTACTTC	CSSTGTGYEQYF
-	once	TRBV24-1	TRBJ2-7	TGTGCCACCAGTGCTAGAGGGATGGCAGGTACCTACGAGCAGTACTTC	CATSARGMAGTYEQYF
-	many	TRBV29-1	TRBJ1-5	TGCAGCGTTGGGCAGGGGTCGGGTCGCAATCAGCCCCAGCATTTT	CSVGQGSGRNQPQHF
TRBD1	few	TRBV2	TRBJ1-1	TGTGCCAGCGAGGACAGGCCGAACACTGAAGCTTTCTTT	CASEDRPNTEAFF
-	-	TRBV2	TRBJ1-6	TGTGCCAGCAGTGAAGCGCTGGGTTCACCCCTCCACTTT	CASSEALGSPLHF
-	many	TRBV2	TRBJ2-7	TGTGCCAGCAGTGAGGGGGCAGGGGTGATCGACGAGCAGTACTTC	CASSEGAGVIDEQYF
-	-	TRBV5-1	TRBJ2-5	TGCGCCAGCAGCCCCGCCTGGAGAAGCGGTAGCCAAGAGACCCAGTACTTC	CASSPAWRSGSQETQYF
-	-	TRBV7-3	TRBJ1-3	TGTGCCAGCAGCCCTCTAGGGGACATAAACACCATATATTTT	CASSPLGDINTIYF
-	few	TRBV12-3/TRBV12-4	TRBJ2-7	TGTGCCAGCAGTGTGGACTTTACCTACGAGCAGTACTTC	CASSVDFTYEQYF
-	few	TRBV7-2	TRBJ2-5	TGTGCCAGCAGGATTGGGGGGTCTTCGACGGAGACCCAGTACTTC	CASRIGGSSTETQYF
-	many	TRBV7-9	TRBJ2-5	TGTGCCAGCAGCTTAGCCCCCGACATGGGAGAGACCCAGTACTTC	CASSLAPDMGETQYF
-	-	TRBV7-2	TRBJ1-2	TGTGCCAGCAGCGCCTCCGGGACACTGATCTATGGCTACACCTTC	CASSASGTLIYGYTF
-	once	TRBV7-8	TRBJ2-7	TGTGCCAGCAGTGTGGTGGGTTCTAGCTCCAATGAGCAGTACTTC	CASSVVGSSSNEQYF
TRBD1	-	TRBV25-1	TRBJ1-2	TGTGCCAGCAGTGCCGGGACAGGGGCGGGGTATGGCTACACCTTC	CASSAGTGAGYGYTF
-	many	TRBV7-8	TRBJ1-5	TGTGCCAGCAGCTTAGGTATGGTTCTCCAGCCCCAGCATTTT	CASSLGMVLQPQHF
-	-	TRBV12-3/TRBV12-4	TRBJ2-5	TGTGCCAGCAGTTTTGGGAGGGGGGGCTGGGAGACCCAGTACTTC	CASSFGRGGWETQYF
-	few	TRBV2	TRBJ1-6	TGTGCCAGCGCATCCGGGCGAAATTCACCCCTCCACTTT	CASASGRNSPLHF